These 32 T cell receptor beta chains originate from one sample sequenced in a study of immune evolution from preneoplasia to lung adenocarcinoma. Only in-frame clones appear in the TCRdb table, and some are missing; sequencing was by immunoSEQ multiplex PCR. In the table there are roughly 2,300 clones, around 85% of which are singletons. Sequenced: FFPE normal lung tissue adjacent to the tumor. Receptors were obtained from a person aged 45 to 59 with lung adenocarcinoma.

The table lists this clone with a few counts. The chain recombines TRBV14 with TRBJ2-7; 10 bases align to TRBD2. The CDR3 spans 17 residues. Losses at the gene ends were 0 bases for V and 4 bases for J; bases not matched to a gene: 9. The V gene's germline CDR1 is SGHDN and CDR2 FVKESK. This CDR3 is CASSQDPRTSGKYEQYF. The DNA of the CDR3 is TGTGCCAGCAGCCAAGACCCCCGGACTAGCGGAAAGTACGAGCAGTACTTC.

The chain uses TRBV29-1 and TRBJ1-2, with D tentatively TRBD1 (6 bases). V shed 4 bases and J shed 6 bases, with 9 bases lying between them. The germline V gene has CDR1 SQVTM and CDR2 ANQGSEA. The CDR3 covers 11 residues. This chain's CDR3 is CSVGGGNGYTF. CDR3 in DNA: TGCAGCGTTGGAGGGGGAAATGGCTACACCTTC.

The rearrangement joins TRBV11-2 to TRBJ1-5; weak D call: TRBD1 (5 bases). V was cut by 1 base and J by 2 bases, with 12 bases left in between. The CDR3 consists of 16 residues. Germline V gene data show CDR1 as SGHAT and CDR2 as FQNNGV. The CDR3 is CASSLGGDYRNQPQHF. The CDR3 DNA follows: TGTGCCAGCAGCTTAGGGGGCGACTATCGCAATCAGCCCCAGCATTTT.

The gene calls are TRBV28 and TRBJ1-1; no definite D call. The CDR3 has 12 residues. Germline CDR1 and CDR2: MDHEN and SYDVKM. Trimming shortened V by 5 bases and J by 7 bases, and 11 bases separated the two germline ends. The chain's CDR3 is CASSQDFNEAFF. DNA for the CDR3: TGTGCCAGCAGTCAGGACTTCAATGAAGCTTTCTTT.

The chain employs TRBV25-1 and TRBJ2-3; 7 nucleotides agree with TRBD2. Looked up from germline, CDR1 is MGHDK and CDR2 is SYGVNS. V was clipped by 7 bases and J by 0 bases; unmatched bases: 13. The CDR3 extends over 17 amino acids. CDR3 nucleotides: TGTGCCAGCACGGGGGGTTCTTGGGAGTGGAGCACAGATACGCAGTATTTT. Its protein is CASTGGSWEWSTDTQYF. Full variable domain (remainder filled in from reference TRBV25-1 and TRBJ2-3): EADIYQTPRYLVIGTGKKITLECSQTMGHDKMYWYQQDPGMELHLIHYSYGVNSTEKGDLSSESTVSRIRTEHFPLTLESARPSHTSQYLCASTGGSWEWSTDTQYFGPGTRLTVL.

A remark on this clone: Different DNA sequences within this sample yield the same CDR3. This sequence joins TRBV7-3 and TRBJ2-1; D gene uncertain. This CDR3 has 15 residues. Germline V gene lookup returns CDR1 SGHTA and CDR2 FQGTGA. Trimming cost V 6 bases and J 0 bases, with 12 bases left between them. CDR3: CASSPAPSSYNEQFF. The CDR3 DNA reads as TGTGCCAGCAGTCCAGCGCCCAGCTCCTACAATGAGCAGTTCTTC. Looking up the rest from reference TRBV7-3 and TRBJ2-1 gives the full variable domain: GAGVSQTPSNKVTEKGKYVELRCDPISGHTALYWYRQSLGQGPEFLIYFQGTGAADDSGLPNDRFFAVRPEGSVSTLKIQRTERGDSAVYLCASSPAPSSYNEQFFGPGTRLTVL.

The genes are TRBV15 and TRBJ2-5, with 7 bases lining up with TRBD2. CDR1 is LNHNV and CDR2 is YYDKDF in the germline V gene (reference sequence). The V gene end was trimmed by 9 bases and the J gene end by 0 bases; junction bases not matched to a gene: 10. There are 15 residues in the CDR3. CDR3 residues: CATEAGDGYQETQYF. The CDR3 DNA reads TGTGCCACGGAGGCGGGGGACGGGTACCAAGAGACCCAGTACTTC.

The chain has TRBV19 and TRBJ1-5; 8 bases align to TRBD1. Losses at the gene ends were 7 bases for V and 2 bases for J; bases not matched to a gene: 13. This CDR3 is built from 17 residues. Germline CDR1 and CDR2: LNHDA and SQIVND (reference sequence). In nucleotides, the CDR3 is TGTGCCAGTAAGCTGTTGGGCAGGGGGCCTCGCAATCAGCCCCAGCATTTT. Protein: CASKLLGRGPRNQPQHF.

The CDR3 DNA is TGTGCCTGGAGTGTGAGAAGGGGAAGAGAAAAACTGTTTTTT. Its translation: CAWSVRRGREKLFF. The V gene is TRBV30, the J gene TRBJ1-4; possibly TRBD1 for D (5 bases). Germline V lookup: CDR1 GTSNPN, CDR2 SVGIG (reference sequence). The CDR3 loop spans 14 amino acids. The germline V and J ends were trimmed by 0 bases and 8 bases, with 13 bases remaining between them.

This clone was seen a single time. The CDR3 here is CASSLEGARGYTF. Here the CDR3 DNA reads TGTGCCAGCAGCTTAGAGGGGGCGCGAGGCTACACCTTC. The chain is built from TRBV7-2 and TRBJ1-2, with 7 bases that match TRBD1. The J segment lost 8 bases and the V segment lost 1 base, leaving 4 bases of the junction unmatched. Germline CDR1 and CDR2: SGHTA and FQGNSA. The CDR3 loop spans 13 amino acids.

V usage is TRBV11-2 and J usage is TRBJ2-5; TRBD2 aligns across 16 bases. V lost 5 bases and J lost 5; bases outside the gene matches: 11. The CDR3 length is 18 residues. The germline V gene has CDR1 SGHAT and CDR2 FQNNGV. CDR3: CASSITSPGLAGGETQYF. For the CDR3, the DNA is TGTGCCAGCAGCATAACCTCACCGGGACTAGCGGGGGGGGAGACCCAGTACTTC.

This chain connects TRBV18 to TRBJ1-2; D possibly corresponds to TRBD1 (6 bases). Germline CDR1 and CDR2: KGHSH and LQKENI. Trimming removed 3 bases at V and 6 bases at J, with 8 bases between. CDR3 length: 12 residues. This CDR3 is CASSPDSDGYTF. DNA of the CDR3: TGTGCCAGCTCACCGGACAGCGATGGCTACACCTTC.

The chain recombines TRBV25-1 with TRBJ2-1; 12 bases line up with TRBD1. The germline CDR1 and CDR2 sequences are MGHDK and SYGVNS. There are 16 residues in the CDR3. V dropped 6 bases and J dropped 9; count of bases not matched to a gene: 12. The CDR3 region is CASSARGTGGIAEQFF. The DNA of the CDR3 is TGTGCCAGCAGCGCTCGCGGGACAGGGGGCATTGCTGAGCAGTTCTTC.

This clone came up once. The chain links TRBV28 to TRBJ1-1, with no clear D. This CDR3 comprises 15 residues. Germline CDR1 reads MDHEN; CDR2 reads SYDVKM. Deletions cut 6 bases from V and 1 base from J, with 15 bases between. Written as DNA, the CDR3 is TGTGCCAGCAGGATTGCTTCCCCCCGGAACACTGAAGCTTTCTTT. Amino acid sequence: CASRIASPRNTEAFF.

This clone turned up a few times. The chain combines TRBV10-2 with TRBJ2-2; D gene uncertain. V was shortened by 6 bases and J by 0 bases, with 5 bases between the two germline ends. This CDR3 comprises 13 residues. The germline gives CDR1 WSHSY, CDR2 SAAADI. The CDR3 region is CASRASNTGELFF. The CDR3 DNA sequence: TGCGCCAGCAGGGCGTCGAACACCGGGGAGCTGTTTTTT.

V and J are TRBV7-2 and TRBJ2-1; 10 bases line up with TRBD1. The length of the CDR3 is 18 residues. The V and J ends lost 5 bases and 6 bases, in that order; junction bases with no gene match: 16. The germline gives CDR1 SGHTA, CDR2 FQGNSA. In nucleotides, the CDR3 is TGTGCCAGCAGCCCGCGCCTCCTCCTCGGGACAGGGGCCAATGAGCAGTTCTTC. Amino acids: CASSPRLLLGTGANEQFF.

This clone was detected only a few times. This chain uses TRBV6-5 with TRBJ2-2; D is undetermined. This CDR3 comprises 13 residues. Germline CDR1 reads MNHEY; CDR2 reads SVGAGI. Trimming removed 4 bases at V and 7 bases at J, with 10 bases between. This chain's CDR3 is CASSFKAGGELFF. In DNA form, the CDR3 reads TGTGCCAGCAGTTTCAAGGCAGGCGGGGAGCTGTTTTTT.

A few counts support this clone. The CDR3 loop reads CASSLQEGVGEKLFF. In DNA form, the CDR3 reads TGTGCCAGCAGTTTACAAGAGGGCGTGGGGGAAAAACTGTTTTTT. V gene TRBV28 combines with J gene TRBJ1-4; D is unresolved. Trimming shortened V by 2 bases and J by 8 bases, and 15 bases separated the two germline ends. Germline V gene lookup returns CDR1 MDHEN and CDR2 SYDVKM. The CDR3 totals 15 residues.

The chain has TRBV14 and TRBJ1-4; the D is unclear. Germline CDR1 SGHDN, CDR2 FVKESK. This CDR3 is 14 amino acids long. The V end lost 5 bases, the J end lost 7 bases, and 14 bases lay between the germline ends. As DNA, the CDR3 is TGTGCCAGCAGCAGCCGGTCGCAAGGTGAAAAACTGTTTTTT. Protein sequence: CASSSRSQGEKLFF.

The V and J genes are TRBV19 and TRBJ2-2, with D possibly TRBD2 on 6 matching bases. CDR3 length equals 15 residues. CDR1 and CDR2 (germline): LNHDA, SQIVND (reference sequence). The V gene lost 6 bases and the J gene lost 4 bases, with 15 bases spanning the gap. The CDR3: CASSRGGAGTGELFF. The CDR3 coding sequence is TGTGCCAGTAGCCGCGGAGGGGCTGGCACCGGGGAGCTGTTTTTT. The full variable domain, its missing parts supplied by reference TRBV19 and TRBJ2-2, is DGGITQSPKYLFRKEGQNVTLSCEQNLNHDAMYWYRQDPGQGLRLIYYSQIVNDFQKGDIAEGYSVSREKKESFPLTVTSAQKNPTAFYLCASSRGGAGTGELFFGEGSRLTVL.

The chain is built from TRBV11-2 and TRBJ2-7; D tentatively fits TRBD1 or TRBD2 (6 bases each). Trimming shortened V by 5 bases and J by 7 bases, and 15 bases separated the two germline ends. From germline, CDR1 is SGHAT and CDR2 FQNNGV. There are 13 residues in the CDR3. Here the CDR3 DNA reads TGTGCCAGCAGCCCACTACAGGGAGGAGAGCAGTACTTC. Residues: CASSPLQGGEQYF.

V usage is TRBV2 and J usage is TRBJ2-5; D remains unclear. The CDR3 totals 13 residues. Germline V gene lookup returns CDR1 SNHLY and CDR2 FYNNEI. Trimming removed 3 bases from V and 4 bases from J, with 9 bases in between. Here the CDR3 DNA reads TGTGCCAGCAGTGAGACGCAGAGAGAGACCCAGTACTTC. Translating it yields CASSETQRETQYF. Based on the CDR3 plus reference TRBV2 and TRBJ2-5, the full variable domain is EPEVTQTPSHQVTQMGQEVILRCVPISNHLYFYWYRQILGQKVEFLVSFYNNEISEKSEIFDDQFSVERPDGSNFTLKIRSTKLEDSAMYFCASSETQRETQYFGPGTRLLVL.

V usage is TRBV27 and J usage is TRBJ2-3; D unresolved. CDR1 and CDR2 (germline): MNHEY, SMNVEV (reference sequence). There are 14 residues in the CDR3. Trimming pared 2 bases from V and 3 bases from J, leaving 9 bases between. The CDR3 sequence: CASSLGRLTDTQYF. The CDR3 bases are TGTGCCAGCAGTTTAGGCAGGCTTACAGATACGCAGTATTTT.

The rearrangement uses TRBV6-5 and TRBJ2-5, with TRBD1 matching over 7 bases. The V gene end was trimmed by 2 bases and the J gene end by 5 bases; junction bases not matched to a gene: 2. The V gene's germline CDR1 is MNHEY and CDR2 SVGAGI. CDR3 length equals 13 residues. For the CDR3, the DNA is TGTGCCAGCAGTTACATCAGGGGGGAGACCCAGTACTTC. This codes for CASSYIRGETQYF.

The J gene is TRBJ2-1, the V gene TRBV10-2; 11 nucleotides align to TRBD2. CDR3 length: 18 residues. The V gene's germline CDR1 is WSHSY and CDR2 SAAADI. The V and J ends lost 8 bases and 2 bases, in that order; junction bases with no gene match: 14. The CDR3 DNA sequence: TGCGCCAGCCGGAGTAGACAGGGGGGACTAGCGGCCTACAATGAGCAGTTCTTC. The encoded protein is CASRSRQGGLAAYNEQFF.

J is TRBJ2-7 and V is TRBV6-1; D uncertain. V was pared by 7 bases and J by 2 bases, with 6 bases between. CDR1 is MNHNS and CDR2 is SASEGT in the germline V gene. This CDR3 is 11 amino acids long. CDR3 sequence reads: CASTRAYEQYF. The CDR3 DNA sequence: TGTGCCAGCACTAGGGCCTACGAGCAGTACTTC.

The CDR3 region has the DNA TGTGCCAGCAGTTCACAGGGGGAAGTAGGGGGGTTCTTC. Translation: CASSSQGEVGGFF. V and J are TRBV6-6 and TRBJ2-1, with TRBD1 matching over 8 bases. This CDR3 comprises 13 residues. The junction had 11 bases not matched to a gene; V was cut back by 4 bases and J by 15 bases. CDR1 and CDR2 (germline): MNHNY, SVGAGI (reference sequence).

The CDR3 reads CASSQERGIVYGYTF. The CDR3 nucleotides are TGTGCCAGCAGCCAAGAACGGGGGATCGTCTATGGCTACACCTTC. The chain joins TRBV4-2 to TRBJ1-2; tentatively, D is TRBD1 (5 bases). CDR1 is LGHNA, CDR2 YNFKEQ, per germline. The ends were cut back, 0 bases at V and 4 bases at J, with 12 bases in the middle. The CDR3 loop spans 15 amino acids.

The chain carries TRBV9 and TRBJ2-1, with D hard to call. Trimming stripped 4 bases from V and 9 bases from J, with 11 bases between. CDR1 and CDR2 (germline): SGDLS, YYNGEE. The CDR3 is 12 residues long. The CDR3 DNA is TGTGCCAGCAGCCGGGCGGACGGTGAGCAGTTCTTC. Encoded protein: CASSRADGEQFF.

In nucleotides, the CDR3 is TGTGCCAGCAGTTCCCCCACTAGCGGGAGGGCCTCTTTCCAGTTCTTC. Encoded protein: CASSSPTSGRASFQFF. The chain combines TRBV6-6 with TRBJ2-1, with TRBD2 matching 13 bases. Germline values: CDR1 MNHNY, CDR2 SVGAGI (reference sequence). The ends lost 4 bases at V and 13 bases at J; junction bases unmatched: 13. CDR3 size: 16 residues.

The rearrangement joins TRBV4-3 to TRBJ1-2, with no clear D. Trimming left V 2 bases short and J 4 bases short, with 14 bases between. Germline loops: CDR1 LGHNA, CDR2 YSLEER. The CDR3 sequence is 15 residues long. This CDR3 is CASSQWAEGTYGYTF. CDR3 DNA sequence: TGCGCCAGCAGCCAATGGGCGGAGGGTACCTATGGCTACACCTTC.

The V gene is TRBV7-9, the J gene TRBJ1-5; D remains unclear. The CDR3 totals 16 residues. Per germline, CDR1 SEHNR and CDR2 FQNEAQ (reference sequence). Trimming took off 5 bases at V and 0 bases at J, with 14 bases between the two ends. CDR3 coding DNA: TGTGCCAGCAGCACCACGACGACCTTTAGCAATCAGCCCCAGCATTTT. Its translation is CASSTTTTFSNQPQHF. The whole variable domain, remainder taken from reference TRBV7-9 and TRBJ1-5, is DTGVSQNPRHKITKRGQNVTFRCDPISEHNRLYWYRQTLGQGPEFLTYFQNEAQLEKSRLLSDRFSAERPKGSFSTLEIQRTEQGDSAMYLCASSTTTTFSNQPQHFGDGTRLSIL.